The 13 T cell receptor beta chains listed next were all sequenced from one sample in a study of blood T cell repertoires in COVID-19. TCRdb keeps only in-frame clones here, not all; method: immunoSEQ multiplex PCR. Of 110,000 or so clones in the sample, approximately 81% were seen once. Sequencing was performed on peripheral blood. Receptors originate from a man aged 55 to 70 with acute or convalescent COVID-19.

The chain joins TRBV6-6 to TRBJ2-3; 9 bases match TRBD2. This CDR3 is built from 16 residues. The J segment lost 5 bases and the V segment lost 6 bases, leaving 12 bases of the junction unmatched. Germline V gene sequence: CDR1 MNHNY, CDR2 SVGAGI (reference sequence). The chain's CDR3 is CASSWGTSQERDTQYF. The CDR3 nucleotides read TGTGCCAGCAGCTGGGGGACTAGCCAAGAAAGAGATACGCAGTATTTT.

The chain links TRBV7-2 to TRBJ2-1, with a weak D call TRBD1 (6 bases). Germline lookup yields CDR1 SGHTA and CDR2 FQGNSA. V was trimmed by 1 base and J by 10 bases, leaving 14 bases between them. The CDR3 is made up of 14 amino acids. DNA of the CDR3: TGTGCCAGCAGCTTAGGAAGGGGGAGACACGAGCAGTTCTTC. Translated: CASSLGRGRHEQFF.

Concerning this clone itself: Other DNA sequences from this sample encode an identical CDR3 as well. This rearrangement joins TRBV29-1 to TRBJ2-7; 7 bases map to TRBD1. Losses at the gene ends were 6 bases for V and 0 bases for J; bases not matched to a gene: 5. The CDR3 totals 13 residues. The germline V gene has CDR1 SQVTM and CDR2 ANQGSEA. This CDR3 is CSVGDSNSYEQYF. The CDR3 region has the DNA TGCAGCGTAGGGGACAGTAACTCCTACGAGCAGTACTTC.

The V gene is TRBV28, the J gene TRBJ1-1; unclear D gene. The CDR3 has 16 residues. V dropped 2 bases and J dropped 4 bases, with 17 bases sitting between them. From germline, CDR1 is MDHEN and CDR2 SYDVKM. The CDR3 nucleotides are TGTGCCAGCAGTTTAATTGGATCGGGTCTCCGCACTGAAGCTTTCTTT. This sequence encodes CASSLIGSGLRTEAFF.

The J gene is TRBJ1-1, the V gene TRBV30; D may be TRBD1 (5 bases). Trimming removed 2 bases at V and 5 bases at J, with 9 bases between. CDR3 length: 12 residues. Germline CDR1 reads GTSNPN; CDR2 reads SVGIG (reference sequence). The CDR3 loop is CAWSQGGTEAFF. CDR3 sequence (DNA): TGTGCCTGGAGTCAGGGAGGGACTGAAGCTTTCTTT.

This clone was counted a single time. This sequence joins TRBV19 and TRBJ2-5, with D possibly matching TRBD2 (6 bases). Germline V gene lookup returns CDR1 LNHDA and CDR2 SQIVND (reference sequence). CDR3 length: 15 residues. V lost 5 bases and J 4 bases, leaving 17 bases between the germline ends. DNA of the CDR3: TGTGCCAGTAGTTTGGAGGGAGCTGGGTTAGAGACCCAGTACTTC. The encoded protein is CASSLEGAGLETQYF.

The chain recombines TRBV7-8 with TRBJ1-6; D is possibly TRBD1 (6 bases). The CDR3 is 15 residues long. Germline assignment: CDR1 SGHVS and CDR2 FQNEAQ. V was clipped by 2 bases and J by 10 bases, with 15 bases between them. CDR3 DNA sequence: TGTGCCAGCAGCTTAATCAAGGGGGAGGGGTCACCCCTCCACTTT. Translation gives CASSLIKGEGSPLHF.

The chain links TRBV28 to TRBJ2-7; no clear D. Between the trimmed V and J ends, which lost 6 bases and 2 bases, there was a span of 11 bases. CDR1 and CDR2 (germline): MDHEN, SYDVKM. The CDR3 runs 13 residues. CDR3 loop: CASSPTLAYEQYF. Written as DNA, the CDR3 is TGTGCCAGCAGCCCTACCCTCGCCTACGAGCAGTACTTC.

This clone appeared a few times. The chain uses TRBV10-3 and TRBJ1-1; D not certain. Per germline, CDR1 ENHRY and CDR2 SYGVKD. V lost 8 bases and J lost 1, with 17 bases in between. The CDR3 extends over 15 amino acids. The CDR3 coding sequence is TGTGCCATCGTCCTAGAAGGCAGTGGGAACACTGAAGCTTTCTTT. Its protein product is CAIVLEGSGNTEAFF.

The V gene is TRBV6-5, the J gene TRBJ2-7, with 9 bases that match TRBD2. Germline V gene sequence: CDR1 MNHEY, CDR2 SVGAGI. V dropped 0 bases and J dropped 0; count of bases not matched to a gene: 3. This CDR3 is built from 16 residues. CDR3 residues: CASSYSLAGSSYEQYF. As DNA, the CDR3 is TGTGCCAGCAGTTACTCGCTAGCGGGGAGCTCCTACGAGCAGTACTTC.

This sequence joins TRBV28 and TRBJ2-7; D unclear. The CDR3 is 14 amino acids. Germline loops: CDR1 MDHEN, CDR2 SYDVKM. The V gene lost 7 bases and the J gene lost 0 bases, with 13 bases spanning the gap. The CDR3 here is CASTPHLSSYEQYF. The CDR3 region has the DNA TGTGCCAGCACCCCGCACCTGAGCTCCTACGAGCAGTACTTC.

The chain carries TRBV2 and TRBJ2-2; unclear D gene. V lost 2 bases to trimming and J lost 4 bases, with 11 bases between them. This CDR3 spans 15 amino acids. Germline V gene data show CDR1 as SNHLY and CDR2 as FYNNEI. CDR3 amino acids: CASSESVPSTGELFF. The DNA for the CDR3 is TGTGCCAGCAGTGAATCGGTCCCAAGCACCGGGGAGCTGTTTTTT. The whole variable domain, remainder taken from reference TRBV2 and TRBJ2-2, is EPEVTQTPSHQVTQMGQEVILRCVPISNHLYFYWYRQILGQKVEFLVSFYNNEISEKSEIFDDQFSVERPDGSNFTLKIRSTKLEDSAMYFCASSESVPSTGELFFGEGSRLTVL.

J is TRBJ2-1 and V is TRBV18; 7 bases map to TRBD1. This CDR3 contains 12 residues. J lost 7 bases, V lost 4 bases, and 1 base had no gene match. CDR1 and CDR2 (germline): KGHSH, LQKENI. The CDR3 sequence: CASSLQGNEQFF. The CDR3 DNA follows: TGTGCCAGCTCACTACAGGGGAATGAGCAGTTCTTC.